The rows below give T cell receptor beta chains drawn from one sample of a study of blood T cell repertoires in COVID-19. TCRdb's table, derived via immunoSEQ multiplex PCR, lists solely in-frame clones and lacks some. The sample yields approximately 350,000 clones, roughly 87% seen once. The specimen was PBMCs or T cells enriched from blood (not recorded which). Receptors originate from a woman in her 30s who had recovered from COVID-19. Both conserved end residues are part of each CDR3. The D gene is left open where the match is weak. Clone size is shown for a subset of rows, as once, few, many or a class of expanded clone.

NA,TRBV14,TRBJ1-1,TRBD1,TGTGCCAGCACCCGACAGGGAAGGAACACTGAAGCTTTCTTT,CASTRQGRNTEAFF
NA,TRBV6-5,TRBJ1-2,NA,TGTGCCAGCAGTTATTCACTTGACTATGGCTACACCTTC,CASSYSLDYGYTF
NA,TRBV5-5,TRBJ2-6,NA,TGTGCCAGCAGCTTAGCCAGGGACAGGGCCAACGTCCTGACTTTC,CASSLARDRANVLTF
NA,TRBV3-1/TRBV3-2,TRBJ2-1,TRBD2,TGTGCCACCAGTAATAGGCTAGCGGACAATGAGCAGTTCTTC,CATSNRLADNEQFF
NA,TRBV4-1,TRBJ2-1,TRBD2,TGCGCCAGCAGCCAAGATTATAGCGGGGGTTACAATGAGCAGTTCTTC,CASSQDYSGGYNEQFF
once,TRBV30,TRBJ1-5,NA,TGTGCCTGGAGTACCCAACAGGGCTATAGCAATCAGCCCCAGCATTTT,CAWSTQQGYSNQPQHF
few,TRBV7-8,TRBJ1-3,NA,TGTGCCAGCTCCAGCGGACGGATCTCTGGAAACACCATATATTTT,CASSSGRISGNTIYF
NA,TRBV7-2,TRBJ2-7,NA,TGTGCCAGCAGTAGGAGCTCCTACGAGCAGTACTTC,CASSRSSYEQYF
NA,TRBV15,TRBJ1-2,TRBD1,TGTGCCACCAGCGGACAGGGAATACGGGATGGCTACACCTTC,CATSGQGIRDGYTF
NA,TRBV4-1,TRBJ2-6,NA,TGCGCCAGCAGCCAAGAACTTGGGGCCAACGTCCTGACTTTC,CASSQELGANVLTF
NA,TRBV27,TRBJ2-1,TRBD1,TGTGCCAGCAGCTACACCGGCAGGGGGATCAATGAGCAGTTCTTC,CASSYTGRGINEQFF
NA,TRBV6-1,TRBJ2-1,NA,TGTGCCAGCAGTGACGGAGTGAGCTTTACAAATGAGCAGTTCTTC,CASSDGVSFTNEQFF
NA,TRBV28,TRBJ2-7,TRBD2,TGTGCCAGCACCCCCCAAGCGGGAGGGCCCCATAACGAGCAGTACTTC,CASTPQAGGPHNEQYF
once,TRBV28,TRBJ1-2,NA,TGTGCCAGCAGTTCAGAGCGCAGCTATGGCTACACCTTC,CASSSERSYGYTF
NA,TRBV10-3,TRBJ1-1,NA,TGTGCCGCCTCCTCGGGTGGCCCTGAAGCTTTCTTT,CAASSGGPEAFF
NA,TRBV11-2,TRBJ2-1,TRBD2,TGTGCCAGCAGCTTAGCCTCTGGCGGGGGGGCCTACAATGAGCAGTTCTTC,CASSLASGGGAYNEQFF
NA,TRBV7-9,TRBJ1-4,NA,TGTGCCAGCAGCTTGCATTTACAAGTGCTCAATGAAAAACTGTTTTTT,CASSLHLQVLNEKLFF
NA,TRBV19,TRBJ1-1,NA,TGTGCCAGTAGTACAGGGGAGGGCACTGAAGCTTTCTTT,CASSTGEGTEAFF
NA,TRBV7-3,TRBJ2-1,TRBD1,TGTGCCAGCAGCTTAAAGGGACCGGGACAGAACAATGAGCAGTTCTTC,CASSLKGPGQNNEQFF
NA,TRBV7-9,TRBJ1-4,NA,TGTGCCAGCGGGGCAGCAACTAATGAAAAACTGTTTTTT,CASGAATNEKLFF
once,TRBV30,TRBJ2-1,TRBD1,TGTGCCTGGGGGACAGGGGGCGCCTACAATGAGCAGTTCTTC,CAWGTGGAYNEQFF
NA,TRBV7-8,TRBJ1-2,TRBD1,TGTGCCAGCAGCTCCGAGGACAGGCTAAACTATGGCTACACCTTC,CASSSEDRLNYGYTF
NA,TRBV5-5,TRBJ2-5,TRBD2,TGTGCCAGCAGCTTGGGTAGCGGGGGGGCCTGGGAGACCCAGTACTTC,CASSLGSGGAWETQYF
NA,TRBV7-9,TRBJ1-1,TRBD1,TGTGCCAGCAGCTGGGGACAGGGTCGTACTGAAGCTTTCTTT,CASSWGQGRTEAFF
once,TRBV6-6,TRBJ1-1,TRBD1,TGTGCCAGCCCTAAGGCAGGGGGCGCCGGTGAAGCTTTCTTT,CASPKAGGAGEAFF
NA,TRBV5-6,TRBJ2-7,NA,TGTGCCAGCAGCTCGACGGTCGGGGTAGCTGAGTACTTC,CASSSTVGVAEYF
NA,TRBV6-5,TRBJ1-2,NA,TGTGCCAGCAGCCGGACAGCTTCTAACTATGGCTACACCTTC,CASSRTASNYGYTF
NA,TRBV7-9,TRBJ2-1,NA,TGTGCCAGCAGCTTAGATCCAGTATGGTTCTTC,CASSLDPVWFF
few,TRBV3-1/TRBV3-2,TRBJ1-2,NA,TGTGCCAGCAGCCCGGACAGCTTCTATGGCTACACCTTC,CASSPDSFYGYTF
NA,TRBV27,TRBJ1-2,TRBD1,TGTGCCAGCAGTTTAGCACAGGGGTATGGCTACACCTTC,CASSLAQGYGYTF
NA,TRBV4-1,TRBJ2-7,NA,TGCGCCAGCAGCCAAGGGACTGGAACTTACGAGCAGTACTTC,CASSQGTGTYEQYF
NA,TRBV27,TRBJ2-2,NA,TGTGCCAGCACCGGAGGGGCGGAATACACCGGGGAGCTGTTTTTT,CASTGGAEYTGELFF
NA,TRBV27,TRBJ1-1,NA,TGTGCCAGCAGTCCGAGGGGGACTGAAGCTTTCTTT,CASSPRGTEAFF
NA,TRBV4-1,TRBJ1-2,TRBD1,TGCGCCAGCAGCCTAATACCGGGACAGCGAGATGGCTACACCTTC,CASSLIPGQRDGYTF
NA,TRBV5-1,TRBJ2-3,NA,TGCGCCAGCAGCTTGATTACTTCCTCAGATACGCAGTATTTT,CASSLITSSDTQYF
NA,TRBV27,TRBJ1-5,NA,TGTGCCAGCGGACAGACTTTCAATCAGCCCCAGCATTTT,CASGQTFNQPQHF
NA,TRBV4-2,TRBJ2-1,TRBD1,TGTGCCAGCAGCCAACCCCAGGGGGACAATGAGCAGTTCTTC,CASSQPQGDNEQFF
NA,TRBV18,TRBJ1-2,TRBD1,TGTGCCAGCTCACGGGCAGGGGGCGACCATGGCTACACCTTC,CASSRAGGDHGYTF
once,TRBV2,TRBJ2-4,NA,TGTGCCAGCAGGACACCAGGGTTAGGGGACATTCAGTACTTC,CASRTPGLGDIQYF
NA,TRBV6-6,TRBJ1-2,NA,TGTGCCAGCCGGGGGGAAGGCTACACCTTC,CASRGEGYTF
NA,TRBV7-8,TRBJ1-3,NA,TGTGCCAGCAGCTACGACGGAGTGCTGAGAAACACCATATATTTT,CASSYDGVLRNTIYF
NA,TRBV5-4,TRBJ1-2,NA,TGTGCCAGCAGCTTGTTTGAGGAGGTGGCCTATGGCTACACCTTC,CASSLFEEVAYGYTF
NA,TRBV10-2,TRBJ2-2,NA,TGCGCCAGCAGTCTAAGGTCAGGGGACACCGGGGAGCTGTTTTTT,CASSLRSGDTGELFF
once,TRBV9,TRBJ2-5,NA,TGTGCCAGCAGCGTCGGCAGTCTAGCGGAGACCCAGTACTTC,CASSVGSLAETQYF
NA,TRBV27,TRBJ2-1,NA,TGTGCCAGCAGCCGGGGACTCGGCAATGAGCAGTTCTTC,CASSRGLGNEQFF
NA,TRBV12-3/TRBV12-4,TRBJ2-2,NA,TGTGCCAGCAGTTTTAGCGGCGGGGAGCTGTTTTTT,CASSFSGGELFF
NA,TRBV27,TRBJ2-7,TRBD2,TGTGCCAGCAGTTTAGGAGCGGGGGAGGACGAGCAGTACTTC,CASSLGAGEDEQYF
few,TRBV27,TRBJ1-5,TRBD1,TGTGCCAGCAGTTTAAGGGCAGGGGGAGAGAATCAGCCCCAGCATTTT,CASSLRAGGENQPQHF
NA,TRBV7-9,TRBJ2-1,NA,TGTGCCAGCAGCTTATTTGGGGGCCCATCCTACAATGAGCAGTTCTTC,CASSLFGGPSYNEQFF
NA,TRBV7-9,TRBJ1-2,NA,TGTGCCAGCAGCTTAGGAGCCGGGGTCTATGGCTACACCTTC,CASSLGAGVYGYTF